Listed below are T cell receptor beta chains from one sample, sequenced in a study of cytomegalovirus exposure and HLA in healthy donors. Clones were read by immunoSEQ multiplex PCR, and TCRdb kept only the in-frame ones, dropping some. This sample carries around 140,000 clones, approximately 80% of them seen once, and the ten largest clones take approximately 1.6%. Sequencing input: PBMCs. The receptor source for this set is a female donor in good health and CMV-seronegative. CDR3s include the opening cysteine and the closing phenylalanine or tryptophan. The D gene is left open where the match is weak. The size field is filled for only some rows; it gives once, few, many or a size class.

j_gene	d_gene	abundance	v_gene	CDR3nt	CDR3aa
TRBJ1-1	NA	NA	TRBV5-1	TGCGCCAGCAGCTTTACTGGCGGTGAAGCTTTCTTT	CASSFTGGEAFF
TRBJ2-7	NA	few	TRBV7-9	TGTGCCAGCGGCCCTAAGACAGTCACCTTCGCCTACGAGCAGTACTTC	CASGPKTVTFAYEQYF
TRBJ1-1	NA	NA	TRBV19	TGTGCCAGTAGTCCTATATTCGACACTGAAGCTTTCTTT	CASSPIFDTEAFF
TRBJ1-6	TRBD1	NA	TRBV2	TGTGCCACCTACCTTTCCGGGACAGGGAGATGGTCGCCCGATAATTCACCCCTCCACTTT	CATYLSGTGRWSPDNSPLHF
TRBJ1-3	NA	once	TRBV6-5	TGTGCCAGCAGTGATGAAGACGGGGGAAACACCATATATTTT	CASSDEDGGNTIYF
TRBJ2-1	NA	NA	TRBV10-3	TGTGCCATCAGTGATAAAGGTCAGGGGGAGCAGTTCTTC	CAISDKGQGEQFF
TRBJ2-1	TRBD2	NA	TRBV19	TGTGCCAGTAGTATAGAGACTAGCGGGAGGCCCGGTGAGCAGTTCTTC	CASSIETSGRPGEQFF
TRBJ2-5	TRBD2	NA	TRBV4-2	TGTGCCAGCAGCCTTGCCGGGACTAGCGGGAGGGGGGAGACCCAGTACTTC	CASSLAGTSGRGETQYF
TRBJ1-2	TRBD1	NA	TRBV6-5	TGTGCCAATTCGAAAGGAGGGGGCCTTAACTATGGCTACACCTTC	CANSKGGGLNYGYTF
TRBJ2-1	NA	NA	TRBV25-1	TGTGCCAGCAGCGGGACTCCGGGCTATTACAATGAGCAGTTCTTC	CASSGTPGYYNEQFF
TRBJ2-3	TRBD2	NA	TRBV30	TGTGCCTGGAGTGGGAAAGGACTAGCGGGAAATACGCAGTATTTT	CAWSGKGLAGNTQYF
TRBJ2-7	TRBD2	once	TRBV5-4	TGTGCCAGCAGCGGGACTAACTACGAGCAGTACTTC	CASSGTNYEQYF
TRBJ2-2	NA	NA	TRBV19	TGTGCCAGTAGGAAACTAAACGAGGCGGCCGGGGAGCTGTTTTTT	CASRKLNEAAGELFF
TRBJ2-5	TRBD1	NA	TRBV5-1	TGCGCCAGCAGACCAAAGGGTGGATACCAGACAGGGTCGGAGACCCAGTACTTC	CASRPKGGYQTGSETQYF
TRBJ2-5	TRBD2	NA	TRBV6-8	TGTGCCAGCAGCTCCCCGGGACTAGCGGGAGTTTGGGAGCAGTACTTC	CASSSPGLAGVWEQYF
TRBJ2-7	NA	NA	TRBV27	TGTGCCAGCAGTCCCAACAGCGGCATATCCTACGAGCAGTACTTC	CASSPNSGISYEQYF
TRBJ2-7	NA	NA	TRBV7-2	TGTGCCAGCAGCTTCCTTACAGGGCCCAGGAGCTTCTACGAGCAGTACTTC	CASSFLTGPRSFYEQYF
TRBJ2-1	NA	NA	TRBV4-1	TGCGCCAGCAGCTCCTACCTAGCAGCCTACAATGAGCAGTTCTTC	CASSSYLAAYNEQFF
TRBJ2-3	TRBD2	NA	TRBV4-3	TGCGCCAGCAGCCAAGATTCCTTAGCGGGCATGACAGATACGCAGTATTTT	CASSQDSLAGMTDTQYF
TRBJ2-7	NA	NA	TRBV10-3	TGTGCCATCAGCAAGGAGGGGCTTGGGGACGAGCAGTACTTC	CAISKEGLGDEQYF
TRBJ1-5	TRBD1	NA	TRBV19	TGTGCCAGTTCGGACAGGGGGTTGGGGGCCCAGCATTTT	CASSDRGLGAQHF
TRBJ2-3	NA	NA	TRBV11-2	TGTGCCAGCAGCTCGATAGGGGCAGATACGCAGTATTTT	CASSSIGADTQYF
TRBJ2-1	NA	NA	TRBV2	TGTGCCAGCAGGGCCTTGCGGGGCCGCTCCTACAATGAGCAGTTCTTC	CASRALRGRSYNEQFF
TRBJ2-4	TRBD1	once	TRBV6-5	TGTGCCAGCACTTGGACAGGGGTAGCCAAAAACATTCAGTACTTC	CASTWTGVAKNIQYF
TRBJ2-1	TRBD2	NA	TRBV5-1	TGCGCCAGCAGCTTGCTAGCGGGGGACTACAATGAGCAGTTCTTC	CASSLLAGDYNEQFF
TRBJ2-2	NA	NA	TRBV19	TGTGCCAGTACCGAAAACAGGGCAGGCACCGGGGAGCTGTTTTTT	CASTENRAGTGELFF
TRBJ2-7	TRBD2	NA	TRBV2	TGTGCCAGCAGTGGAGTAGCGGGGGGGTACGAGCAGTACTTC	CASSGVAGGYEQYF
TRBJ1-1	NA	NA	TRBV6-7	TGTGCCAGCAGGGCGGGGGGGACTGAAGCTTTCTTT	CASRAGGTEAFF
TRBJ2-3	TRBD1	NA	TRBV30	TGTGCCTGGACAGGGACAGTTAGCACAGATACGCAGTATTTT	CAWTGTVSTDTQYF
TRBJ1-2	TRBD1	NA	TRBV5-1	TGCGCCAGCAGCACAGGGGGCAACTATGGCTACACCTTC	CASSTGGNYGYTF
TRBJ1-1	TRBD1	NA	TRBV7-3	TGTGCCAGCAGCGCCACAGGGGAGGCTGAAGCTTTCTTT	CASSATGEAEAFF
TRBJ1-5	NA	NA	TRBV6-5	TGTGCCAGCAGTTATGGGACACCTAGCAATCAGCCCCAGCATTTT	CASSYGTPSNQPQHF
TRBJ1-4	NA	NA	TRBV6-6	TGTGCCAGCAGTTACCCCGGGGCAACTAATGAAAAACTGTTTTTT	CASSYPGATNEKLFF
TRBJ2-1	NA	NA	TRBV7-2	TGTGCCAGCAGCTTCGGTCGGAACGGGGGTGAGCAGTTCTTC	CASSFGRNGGEQFF
TRBJ1-5	NA	NA	TRBV27	TGTGCCAGCAGTTTATCGGACAGATATCAGCCCCAGCATTTT	CASSLSDRYQPQHF
TRBJ2-1	TRBD1	NA	TRBV10-3	TGTGCCAGCTGGGACAGGGGGCCTAATGAGCAGTTCTTC	CASWDRGPNEQFF
TRBJ2-3	NA	NA	TRBV9	TGTGCCAGCAGCGTAGCTAATTTGGGCACAGATACGCAGTATTTT	CASSVANLGTDTQYF
TRBJ1-4	NA	NA	TRBV6-5	TGTGCCAAAGACGGGGGAAGATTAGTGGAAAAACTGTTTTTT	CAKDGGRLVEKLFF
TRBJ2-7	TRBD1	NA	TRBV6-1	TGTGCCATATATAGGGGGGACAGGGAGTCCTACGAGCAGTACTTC	CAIYRGDRESYEQYF
TRBJ1-5	TRBD1	NA	TRBV27	TGTGCCAGCAGTACCGGACAGGTTAGCAATCAGCCCCAGCATTTT	CASSTGQVSNQPQHF
TRBJ1-5	NA	once	TRBV28	TGTGCCAGCAGTTTAGGCAGAAACAATCAGCCCCAGCATTTT	CASSLGRNNQPQHF
TRBJ2-2	NA	NA	TRBV19	TGTGCCAGCGGACAGTCGAACACCGGGGAGCTGTTTTTT	CASGQSNTGELFF
TRBJ1-6	TRBD1	NA	TRBV10-3	TGTGCCATCAGCCAACAGGGGAACTCACCCCTCCACTTT	CAISQQGNSPLHF
TRBJ1-4	NA	NA	TRBV7-2	TGTGCCAGCAGCAACCGGGACTTTACTAATGAAAAACTGTTTTTT	CASSNRDFTNEKLFF
TRBJ2-7	NA	NA	TRBV5-1	TGCGCCAGCAGGAGGACAGTGCCCGAGCAGTACTTC	CASRRTVPEQYF
TRBJ1-6	NA	NA	TRBV2	TGTGCCAGCACCGACAACTATAATTCACCCCTCCACTTT	CASTDNYNSPLHF
TRBJ1-3	TRBD1	NA	TRBV28	TGTGCCAGCAGTGCGGGACAGGGACCGAGTGGCGGAAACACCATATATTTT	CASSAGQGPSGGNTIYF
TRBJ2-7	NA	once	TRBV6-5	TGTACCAGACGCGACGGGAGCCCCTACGAGCAGTACTTC	CTRRDGSPYEQYF
TRBJ2-3	TRBD2	NA	TRBV18	TGTGCCAGCTCACCAAGGACTAGCGGGAGTACAGATACGCAGTATTTT	CASSPRTSGSTDTQYF
TRBJ2-7	TRBD1	NA	TRBV10-1	TGCGCCAGCAGTCCCCGGGACAGCGAGCAGTACTTC	CASSPRDSEQYF